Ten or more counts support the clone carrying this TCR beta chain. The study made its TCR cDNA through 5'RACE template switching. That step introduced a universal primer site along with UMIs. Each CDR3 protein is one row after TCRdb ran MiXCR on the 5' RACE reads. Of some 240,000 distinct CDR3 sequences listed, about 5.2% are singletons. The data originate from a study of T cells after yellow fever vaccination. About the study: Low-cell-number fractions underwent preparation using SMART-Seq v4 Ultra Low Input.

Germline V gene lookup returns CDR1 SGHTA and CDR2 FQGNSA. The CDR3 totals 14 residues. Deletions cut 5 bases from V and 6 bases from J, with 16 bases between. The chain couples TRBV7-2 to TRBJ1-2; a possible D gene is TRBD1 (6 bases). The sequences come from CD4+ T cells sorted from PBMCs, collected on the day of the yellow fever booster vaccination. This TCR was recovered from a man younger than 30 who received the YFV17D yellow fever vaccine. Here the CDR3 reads CASSDYHGQHGYTF. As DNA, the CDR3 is TGTGCCAGCAGCGATTATCACGGACAGCATGGCTACACCTTC.